Listed below are T cell receptor beta chains from one sample, sequenced in a study of cytomegalovirus exposure and HLA in healthy donors. Generated by immunoSEQ multiplex PCR, the TCRdb table keeps only in-frame clones and is missing some. The data show over 80,000 clones, approximately 74% seen once. Source material: PBMCs. The receptors here all came from a female donor in good health and CMV-seropositive. Each CDR3 is given with its conserved first and last residue. Fields, in order: D gene, V gene, clone size, CDR3 length, J gene, CDR3 protein, CDR3 DNA. The D gene is left open where the match is weak. The listing skips clone size in some rows; elsewhere it reads once, few, many or a size class.

TRBD1	TRBV28	once	14	TRBJ2-7	CASLSPGQAYEQYF	TGTGCCAGCTTATCTCCGGGACAGGCCTACGAGCAGTACTTC
TRBD1	TRBV28	once	14	TRBJ2-7	CASSAWDRSHEQYF	TGTGCCAGCAGTGCCTGGGACAGGAGCCACGAGCAGTACTTC
-	TRBV19	-	14	TRBJ2-7	CASSIQGRSYEQYF	TGTGCCAGTAGTATTCAGGGCAGGTCCTACGAGCAGTACTTC
TRBD1	TRBV4-1	-	15	TRBJ1-6	CASSETGGINSPLHF	TGCGCCAGCAGCGAAACAGGGGGCATCAATTCACCCCTCCACTTT
-	TRBV2	-	12	TRBJ1-2	CASAPDNYGYTF	TGTGCCAGTGCCCCAGATAACTATGGCTACACCTTC
TRBD2	TRBV19	-	19	TRBJ2-5	CASSPRTGLAGGPQETQYF	TGTGCCAGTAGTCCCCGGACGGGACTAGCGGGGGGGCCCCAAGAGACCCAGTACTTC
-	TRBV4-3	-	15	TRBJ1-5	CASSQDLTSVQPQHF	TGCGCCAGCAGCCAAGATCTCACGAGTGTACAGCCCCAGCATTTT
-	TRBV28	once	11	TRBJ2-7	CASSSSNREHF	TGTGCCAGCAGTTCGTCCAACAGGGAGCACTTC
TRBD2	TRBV7-2	once	15	TRBJ2-3	CASSPTLAGGDTQYF	TGTGCCAGCAGCCCCACCCTGGCGGGGGGGGATACGCAGTATTTT
-	TRBV7-9	-	13	TRBJ2-7	CASSLNRDYEQYF	TGTGCCAGCAGCTTGAACAGGGACTACGAGCAGTACTTC
-	TRBV9	-	15	TRBJ2-7	CASSGGGGISYEQYF	TGTGCCAGCAGCGGAGGGGGAGGGATATCCTACGAGCAGTACTTC
TRBD2	TRBV18	-	17	TRBJ2-1	CASSPRTSGLFYNEQFF	TGTGCCAGCTCACCACGGACTAGCGGGTTATTCTACAATGAGCAGTTCTTC
-	TRBV5-1	once	14	TRBJ1-4	CASSLRGVNEKLFF	TGCGCCAGCAGCTTACGCGGGGTTAATGAAAAACTGTTTTTT
-	TRBV7-6	-	17	TRBJ2-6	CASSLKQPSSGANVLTF	TGTGCCAGCAGCTTAAAACAGCCGAGCTCTGGGGCCAACGTCCTGACTTTC
-	TRBV5-6	-	16	TRBJ1-5	CASSTGGGRSNQPQHF	TGTGCCAGCAGCACCGGGGGAGGCCGTAGCAATCAGCCCCAGCATTTT
-	TRBV5-1	-	13	TRBJ2-7	CASSVQVNYEQYF	TGCGCCAGCAGCGTACAGGTTAACTACGAGCAGTACTTC
-	TRBV5-6	-	15	TRBJ1-1	CASSFGLPDGTEAFF	TGTGCCAGCAGCTTCGGACTCCCGGACGGCACTGAAGCTTTCTTT
TRBD1	TRBV28	once	15	TRBJ1-3	CASSETGSKGNTIYF	TGTGCCAGCAGCGAGACAGGGTCGAAGGGAAACACCATATATTTT
-	TRBV28	-	13	TRBJ2-2	CASIRETTGELFF	TGTGCCAGCATAAGGGAGACGACCGGGGAGCTGTTTTTT
TRBD1	TRBV6-1	few	15	TRBJ1-6	CASSVDRRYNSPLHF	TGTGCCAGCAGTGTGGACAGGAGATATAATTCACCCCTCCACTTT
TRBD2	TRBV7-6	-	16	TRBJ2-1	CASSLASAGAYNEQFF	TGTGCCAGCAGCTTAGCTTCAGCGGGGGCCTACAATGAGCAGTTCTTC
TRBD1	TRBV7-8	once	15	TRBJ2-7	CASSSRTGGLHEQYF	TGTGCCAGCAGCTCCCGGACAGGGGGCCTCCACGAGCAGTACTTC
-	TRBV20-1	-	11	TRBJ2-7	CSGVSDYEQYF	TGCAGTGGCGTTAGCGACTACGAGCAGTACTTC
TRBD1	TRBV5-1	-	16	TRBJ2-2	CASSLDGTGDTGELFF	TGCGCCAGCAGCTTGGATGGGACAGGGGACACCGGGGAGCTGTTTTTT
-	TRBV10-2	-	13	TRBJ2-7	CASSDPLGVEQYF	TGCGCCAGCAGTGATCCGTTAGGGGTCGAGCAGTACTTC
-	TRBV4-2	-	15	TRBJ2-7	CASSQDPHSSYEQYF	TGTGCCAGCAGCCAAGATCCTCACAGCAGCTACGAGCAGTACTTC
TRBD1	TRBV4-2	once	17	TRBJ1-6	CASTKDLTGQGDSPLHF	TGTGCCAGCACGAAGGATTTAACAGGACAGGGAGATTCACCCCTCCACTTT
TRBD1	TRBV6-5	-	15	TRBJ2-7	CASSYGTGGPYEQYF	TGTGCCAGCAGTTACGGGACAGGGGGTCCCTACGAGCAGTACTTC
TRBD2	TRBV29-1	-	16	TRBJ2-7	CSVPGTSGRMNPEQYF	TGCAGCGTTCCCGGGACTAGCGGGAGGATGAATCCCGAGCAGTACTTC
-	TRBV27	-	13	TRBJ1-5	CASSLPRDQPQHF	TGTGCCAGCAGTTTACCCCGGGATCAGCCCCAGCATTTT
-	TRBV2	-	15	TRBJ1-1	CASSRGGGMNTEAFF	TGTGCCAGCAGCAGGGGCGGGGGCATGAACACTGAAGCTTTCTTT
TRBD2	TRBV28	-	15	TRBJ2-2	CASSPPTSGSGELFF	TGTGCCAGCAGTCCCCCCACTAGCGGGAGCGGGGAGCTGTTTTTT
TRBD1	TRBV5-1	-	13	TRBJ1-1	CASSARTGAEAFF	TGCGCCAGCAGCGCCCGGACAGGCGCTGAAGCTTTCTTT
-	TRBV4-2	-	13	TRBJ2-7	CASSPAREYEQYF	TGTGCCAGCAGCCCAGCGAGGGAGTACGAGCAGTACTTC
TRBD1	TRBV18	-	15	TRBJ1-4	CASSPSGGWNEKLFF	TGTGCCAGCTCACCCTCAGGGGGTTGGAATGAAAAACTGTTTTTT
TRBD1	TRBV11-2	few	14	TRBJ2-7	CASSYDRGSYEQYF	TGTGCCAGCAGCTATGACAGGGGCAGCTACGAGCAGTACTTC
TRBD2	TRBV5-1	-	17	TRBJ2-1	CASSLSDRGGRVAEQFF	TGCGCCAGCAGCTTGTCCGATCGGGGCGGGAGAGTCGCTGAGCAGTTCTTC
TRBD1	TRBV7-2	-	15	TRBJ1-6	CASSPRRQGFSPLHF	TGTGCCAGCAGCCCACGGCGACAGGGGTTCTCACCCCTCCACTTT
-	TRBV30	-	15	TRBJ2-2	CAWSSPDTNTGELFF	TGTGCCTGGAGTTCTCCAGATACGAACACCGGGGAGCTGTTTTTT
-	TRBV9	-	13	TRBJ2-3	CASSPTSPDTQYF	TGTGCCAGCAGCCCGACTAGTCCAGATACGCAGTATTTT
TRBD2	TRBV5-4	-	14	TRBJ2-3	CAGERGGRRDTQYF	TGTGCCGGGGAGCGGGGGGGCCGAAGAGATACGCAGTATTTT
-	TRBV7-9	-	13	TRBJ1-1	CASSLEGSTEAFF	TGTGCCAGCAGCTTAGAGGGGTCCACTGAAGCTTTCTTT
-	TRBV6-5	few	16	TRBJ1-1	CASSYSPRQMNTEAFF	TGTGCCAGCAGTTACTCCCCGCGACAGATGAACACTGAAGCTTTCTTT
-	TRBV7-2	-	14	TRBJ2-2	CASSLSRSTGELFF	TGTGCCAGCAGCTTATCCAGGTCGACAGGGGAGCTGTTTTTT
-	TRBV5-1	-	14	TRBJ2-5	CASSLGTIQETQYF	TGCGCCAGCAGCTTGGGGACTATCCAAGAGACCCAGTACTTC
TRBD2	TRBV29-1	-	14	TRBJ2-3	CSVGLAGVGDTQYF	TGCAGCGTTGGGCTAGCGGGAGTAGGAGATACGCAGTATTTT
-	TRBV6-5	-	14	TRBJ1-6	CASSYVAVNSPLHF	TGTGCCAGCAGTTACGTGGCCGTTAATTCACCCCTCCACTTT
TRBD1	TRBV30	-	13	TRBJ1-6	CAWSVQGDSPLHF	TGTGCCTGGAGTGTACAGGGGGATTCACCCCTCCACTTT
TRBD1	TRBV6-4	-	13	TRBJ1-2	CASSATGEGGYTF	TGTGCCAGCAGTGCGACAGGGGAAGGTGGCTACACCTTC
TRBD1	TRBV5-1	-	14	TRBJ2-7	CASRPAGQGGEQYF	TGCGCCAGCAGACCTGCGGGACAGGGGGGCGAGCAGTACTTC
-	TRBV16	-	15	TRBJ2-5	CASSQRAGIGETQYF	TGTGCCAGCAGCCAACGGGCAGGGATTGGGGAGACCCAGTACTTC
TRBD2	TRBV7-2	-	16	TRBJ2-7	CASSIRTSGLHYEQYF	TGTGCCAGCAGCATACGGACTAGCGGGTTACATTACGAGCAGTACTTC
TRBD1	TRBV11-2	-	14	TRBJ1-5	CASSPTGGNQPQHF	TGTGCCAGCAGTCCCACAGGGGGCAATCAGCCCCAGCATTTT